This T cell receptor (beta chain) came from a study of T cell responses to AZD1222 COVID-19 vaccine. About the study: Second-dose groups at about 4 or about 12 weeks were pooled.

Clones were read by immunoSEQ multiplex PCR, and TCRdb kept only the in-frame ones, dropping some. The top ten hold approximately 10% of the sample, which has about 110,000 clones, roughly 91% seen once. Study-level results: Spike-specific TCR breadth and depth went up after people got two AZD1222 doses. It was only five to seven AZD1222 recipients who were seropositive at baseline.

For this clone: Its cognate antigen is unknown.

There are 18 residues in the CDR3. CDR1 and CDR2 from the germline V gene are SGHAT and FQNNGV. Trimming took 1 base from V and 6 from J; bases not matched to a gene: 13. Material: peripheral blood, obtained on day 0 of AZD1222 vaccination. The sequence derives from an adult in good health. This chain connects TRBV11-2 to TRBJ2-7; 12 nucleotides match TRBD1. The CDR3 here is CASSLVPGTGGTLGEQYF. The CDR3, as DNA: TGTGCCAGCAGCTTAGTACCCGGGACAGGGGGCACTTTAGGCGAGCAGTACTTC.